This TCR beta chain derives from a study of post-analysis software for immune sequencing data. Study-level findings and limits: Controls showed lower frequencies than patients for a few TRBV segments, and TRBV5-6, TRBV5-1 and TRBV20-1 were among these. Versus controls, multiple sclerosis patients showed significantly lower diversity (normalized Chao1).

This clonotype turned up a few times. The antigen is undetermined. Built from TCR beta cDNA, the libraries had unique molecular identifiers in them. From approximately 0.95 to 9.8 million T cells, 400,000 to 500,000 cDNA molecules were obtained. MiXCR was run by TCRdb on the PCR reads, yielding one entry per CDR3 protein. The repertoire consists of around 400,000 distinct CDR3 sequences, with less than 40% occurring once and the leading ten covering roughly an eighth. The CDR3 extends over 14 amino acids. Germline V gene sequence: CDR1 ENHRY, CDR2 SYGVKD. V gave up 7 bases and J gave up 4 bases; unmatched junction bases: 10.

Source material: blood. This chain links TRBV10-3 with TRBJ2-7; 7 bases are a match to TRBD2. The origin of this receptor is a girl aged 10-17 years with multiple sclerosis. For the CDR3, the DNA is TGTGCCATCAACACTGGGGGGGAGCTATACGAGCAGTACTTC. It codes for CAINTGGELYEQYF.